Below are 5 T cell receptor beta chains sequenced from a single sample in a study of OX40 agonist ivuxolimab in advanced cancers. The library was produced with the immunoSEQ multiplex PCR assay. Sourced from immuneACCESS, this table was stored by TCRdb with only in-frame sequences that have V and J called. A share of the clones is absent; for the studies checked, an unresolved V gene accounts for under half, and the remainder has no known explanation. The sample table holds about 94,000 clones, of which roughly 88% were seen once. The top ten constitute 0.25% to 0.3% of the sample. The source material was CD4+ or CD8+ T cells sorted from blood, sampled in a trial of the OX40 agonist ivuxolimab. The source is an adult with an advanced solid tumor such as melanoma, head and neck, liver or kidney cancer.

This clone was recorded a few times. The chain is built from TRBV2 and TRBJ2-6, with D perhaps matching TRBD1 or TRBD2 (5 bases each). CDR1 SNHLY and CDR2 FYNNEI come from the germline V gene. The CDR3 length is 15 residues. V lost 3 bases and J 4 bases, leaving 10 bases between the germline ends. The CDR3 spells CASSDWGTGANVLTF. DNA of the CDR3: TGTGCCAGCAGTGACTGGGGGACCGGGGCCAACGTCCTGACTTTC.

This chain links TRBV27 with TRBJ2-7, with 8 bases fitting TRBD1. Germline V gene lookup returns CDR1 MNHEY and CDR2 SMNVEV (reference sequence). This CDR3 region has 15 residues. Trimming took 6 bases from V and 1 from J; bases not matched to a gene: 8. The CDR3 is CASRAGQGFSYEQYF. Written as DNA, the CDR3 is TGTGCCAGCAGAGCCGGACAGGGCTTTTCCTACGAGCAGTACTTC.

The chain carries TRBV19 and TRBJ1-4, with D unclear. CDR3 size: 15 residues. CDR1 and CDR2 from the germline V gene are LNHDA and SQIVND (reference sequence). V was cut by 4 bases and J by 8 bases, with 17 bases left in between. This CDR3 reads CASSTVTRLREKLFF. The DNA for the CDR3 is TGTGCCAGTAGTACGGTAACCAGGTTGAGAGAAAAACTGTTTTTT.

The CDR3 DNA is TGTGCCAGCAGCCTAGGGATGGGAACCGGGGAGCTGTTTTTT. Its translation: CASSLGMGTGELFF. V gene TRBV9 combines with J gene TRBJ2-2; the D is unclear. Germline V gives CDR1 SGDLS, CDR2 YYNGEE. Trimming cost V 4 bases and J 5 bases, with 12 bases left between them. This CDR3 spans 14 amino acids.

The rearrangement joins TRBV14 to TRBJ2-1; TRBD2 matches at 9 bases. V gave up 3 bases and J gave up 8 bases; unmatched junction bases: 5. The CDR3 covers 14 residues. Germline V gives CDR1 SGHDN, CDR2 FVKESK. Here the CDR3 reads CASSHLGLAHEQFF. CDR3 in DNA: TGTGCCAGCAGCCACCTAGGACTAGCGCATGAGCAGTTCTTC.